Sequencing of this T cell receptor (beta chain) was carried out in a study of blood T cell repertoires in COVID-19. The assay was immunoSEQ multiplex PCR, and TCRdb's table has in-frame clones only and misses some. The sample holds around 140,000 clones, about 86% seen once. V was pared by 4 bases and J by 4 bases, with 17 bases between. The germline V gene has CDR1 SGHRS and CDR2 YFSETQ. The CDR3 has 15 amino acids. This clone was counted a single time. The sequenced material came from PBMCs or T cells enriched from blood (not recorded which). This receptor was taken from a man aged 35-49 years with acute COVID-19. The V call is TRBV5-1, the J call TRBJ1-1; D is ambiguous. In DNA, the CDR3 is TGCGCCAGCAGCGCGTACGGCGAGGTAAGCACTGAAGCTTTCTTT. This codes for CASSAYGEVSTEAFF.